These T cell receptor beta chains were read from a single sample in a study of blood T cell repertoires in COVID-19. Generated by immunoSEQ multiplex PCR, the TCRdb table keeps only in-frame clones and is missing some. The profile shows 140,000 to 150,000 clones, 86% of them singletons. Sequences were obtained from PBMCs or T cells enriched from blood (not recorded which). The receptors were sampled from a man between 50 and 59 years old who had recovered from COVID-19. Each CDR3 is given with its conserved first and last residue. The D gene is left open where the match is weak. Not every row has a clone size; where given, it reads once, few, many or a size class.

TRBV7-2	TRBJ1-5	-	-	CASSLGQNSNQPQHF	TGTGCCAGCAGCTTAGGCCAGAATAGCAATCAGCCCCAGCATTTT
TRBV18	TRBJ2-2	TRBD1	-	CASSPFGTGGTGELFF	TGTGCCAGCTCCCCGTTTGGGACAGGGGGCACCGGGGAGCTGTTTTTT
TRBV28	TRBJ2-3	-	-	CASSLGRLLTDTQYF	TGTGCCAGCAGTTTGGGGAGACTCCTCACAGATACGCAGTATTTT
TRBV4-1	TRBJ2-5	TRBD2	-	CASSQDSREGKTQYF	TGCGCCAGCAGCCAAGATAGCCGGGAGGGTAAGACCCAGTACTTC
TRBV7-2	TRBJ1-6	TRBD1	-	CASSQQGTVNSPLHF	TGTGCCAGCAGCCAACAAGGGACAGTAAATTCACCCCTCCACTTT
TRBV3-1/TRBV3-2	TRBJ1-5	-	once	CASSKSPSGVGDQPQHF	TGTGCCAGCAGCAAATCCCCCTCAGGGGTTGGCGATCAGCCCCAGCATTTT
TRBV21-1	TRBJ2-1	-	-	CASSKEAPGLAIDEQFF	TGTGCCAGCAGCAAAGAGGCGCCGGGACTAGCGATCGATGAGCAGTTCTTC
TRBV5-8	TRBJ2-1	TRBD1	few	CASAHRGLYGNEQFF	TGTGCCAGCGCCCACAGGGGGCTGTACGGGAATGAGCAGTTCTTC
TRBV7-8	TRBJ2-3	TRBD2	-	CASSFLSGGGAGSTDTQYF	TGTGCCAGCAGCTTCTTATCTGGCGGGGGGGCCGGGAGCACAGATACGCAGTATTTT
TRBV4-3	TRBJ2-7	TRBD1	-	CASSQDKGQGYEQYF	TGCGCCAGCAGCCAAGATAAGGGACAGGGTTACGAGCAGTACTTC